What follows are 2 T cell receptor beta chains derived from one specimen sequenced in a study of T cells after yellow fever vaccination (dated by TCRdb to between 2017 and 2020). Per the publication, the treatment or condition label means: live attenuated yellow fever vaccine strain. Library generation was performed with 5' RACE. This sample was sequenced with an Illumina HiSeq 2500. TCRdb trimmed the raw reads at Q25, called clones with MiXCR and kept productive beta chains. Every distinct CDR3 protein forms one entry, paired with its most common genes and DNA. Across this sample there are a few hundred thousand distinct CDR3 sequences, with around 6.8% seen only once. The top ten clones comprise 18% of the sample. Here the sequenced sample was PBMCs, taken 45 days after the first yellow fever vaccination. The receptor source for this set is a man aged 18 to 30 who received the YFV17D yellow fever vaccine.

There are a few counts of this clonotype. In DNA form, the CDR3 reads TGTGCCAGTAGCACGGGAGGGCTAGCGGGGGGACCCGGAATACAAGAGACCCAGTACTTC. Translating it yields CASSTGGLAGGPGIQETQYF. J is TRBJ2-5 and V is TRBV19, with 11 bases matching TRBD2. The germline V gene encodes CDR1 LNHDA and CDR2 SQIVND (reference sequence). J was trimmed by 2 bases and V by 6 bases; bases with no gene match: 20. The length of the CDR3 is 20 residues.

This clonotype showed up many times. The chain is built from TRBV11-1 and TRBJ2-5, with TRBD2 matching over 7 bases. CDR1 and CDR2 from the germline V gene are SGHAT and FQDESV (reference sequence). The V gene end was trimmed by 3 bases and the J gene end by 2 bases; junction bases not matched to a gene: 6. CDR3 length: 15 residues. The CDR3 here is CASSLWGTTQETQYF. Written as DNA, the CDR3 is TGTGCCAGCAGCTTGTGGGGGACTACTCAAGAGACCCAGTACTTC.